This T cell receptor beta chain stems from a study of metastatic and nonmetastatic thyroid tumors (dated by TCRdb to the early 2020s). The study in broad terms: For patients with malignant and with benign thyroid disease, the researchers compared repertoires between peripheral blood samples and tumor or nodule tissue samples. What the research found in general, with its limitations: TCR beta diversity was reported as significantly higher in malignant tumors than in benign nodules, in both blood and tumor samples.

As concerns this clone: Its binding antigen is unknown. Per-nucleotide qualities are absent, and no much larger clonotype sits a single base away.

Before undergoing thyroid surgery, none of the patients had been given any kind of treatment. The study retrospectively analysed patient clinical samples collected from about 2012 to 2019 using T-cell receptor beta sequencing. Libraries were built with PCR. Reads for this sample came from an Illumina HiSeq 4000. High-throughput sequencing was used to profile the TCR beta-chain CDR3 region of every patient. In the source study's methods: CDR3 differences across clinicopathological groups were used to build a classifier for discriminating distant-metastatic papillary thyroid cancer patients. To measure repertoire diversity the researchers used the Shannon index, while the Morisita-Horn index served to gauge how similar the tumor and blood repertoires were. TCRdb reprocessed the public reads (quality trimming at Q25 with fastp, clone calling with MiXCR) and kept in-frame beta chains. For this entry, the V and J calls and clone size follow TCRdb and not the study's own pipeline. This sample holds 75,000 to 100,000 clones; 10% to 15% were observed only once. The ten largest clones take up over 9% of the sample.

The CDR3 goes from the cysteine to the phenylalanine over 13 residues. Only the CDR3 part of the read is kept: 39 bases, read in frame from the first base. V is cut by 1 base and J by 4 bases, and the space between the germline ends is 7 bases. Reading the germline V gene gives CDR1 MGHRA and CDR2 YSYEKL. Recombination connected TRBV4-1 to TRBJ1-2; the D gene is not confidently resolved. Sequencing was carried out using blood. This clonotype originated in a female donor with papillary thyroid cancer or a benign thyroid nodule (not recorded which). Some clones in this sample may be carry-over from other donors' samples. The CDR3: CASSQGHFYGYTF. The sequenced DNA is TGCGCCAGCAGCCAAGGGCATTTCTATGGCTACACCTTC.